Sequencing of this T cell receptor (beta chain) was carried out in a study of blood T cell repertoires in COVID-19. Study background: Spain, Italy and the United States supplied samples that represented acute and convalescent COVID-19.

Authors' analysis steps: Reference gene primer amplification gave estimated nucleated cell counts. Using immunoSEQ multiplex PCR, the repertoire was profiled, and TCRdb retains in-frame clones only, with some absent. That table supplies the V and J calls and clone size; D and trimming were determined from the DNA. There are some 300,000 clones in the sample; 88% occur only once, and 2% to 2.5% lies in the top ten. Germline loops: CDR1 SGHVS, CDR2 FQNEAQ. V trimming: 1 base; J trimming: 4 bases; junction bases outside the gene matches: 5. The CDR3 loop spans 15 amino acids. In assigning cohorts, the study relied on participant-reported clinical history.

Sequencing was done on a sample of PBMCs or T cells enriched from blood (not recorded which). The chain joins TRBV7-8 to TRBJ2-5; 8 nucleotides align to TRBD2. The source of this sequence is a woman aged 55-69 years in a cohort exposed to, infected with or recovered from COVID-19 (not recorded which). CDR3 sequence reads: CASSLVREGRETQYF. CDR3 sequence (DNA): TGTGCCAGCAGCTTAGTCCGGGAGGGACGAGAGACCCAGTACTTC.